Below are 32 T cell receptor beta chains sequenced from a single sample in a study of blood T cell repertoires in COVID-19. Some clones are missing from TCRdb's copy, which holds only in-frame ones; the method was immunoSEQ multiplex PCR. This table has about 200,000 clones, approximately 83% appearing once. Material for sequencing was PBMCs or T cells enriched from blood (not recorded which). These receptors all stem from a man aged 40-49 years who had recovered from COVID-19.

The rearrangement uses TRBV5-6 and TRBJ2-7, with 10 bases matching TRBD2. CDR1 and CDR2 (germline): SGHDT, YYEEEE. Unmatched junction bases numbered 14, after V lost 5 bases and J lost 3 bases. The CDR3 runs 17 residues. The CDR3 is CASSRLAGTQGVYEQYF. In nucleotides, the CDR3 is TGTGCCAGCAGTAGACTAGCGGGTACCCAAGGCGTCTACGAGCAGTACTTC.

This sequence joins TRBV7-3 and TRBJ2-1; D possibly corresponds to TRBD1 (5 bases). Trimming removed 5 bases from V and 13 bases from J, with 15 bases in between. This CDR3 region has 12 residues. From germline, CDR1 is SGHTA and CDR2 FQGTGA. The CDR3 region has the DNA TGTGCCAGCAGCCCTGATGGACACCCTCAGTTCTTC. It is translated as CASSPDGHPQFF. Full variable domain (missing parts from reference TRBV7-3 and TRBJ2-1): GAGVSQTPSNKVTEKGKYVELRCDPISGHTALYWYRQSLGQGPEFLIYFQGTGAADDSGLPNDRFFAVRPEGSVSTLKIQRTERGDSAVYLCASSPDGHPQFFGPGTRLTVL.

J is TRBJ1-5 and V is TRBV21-1; the table calls TRBD1, which could not be checked here. TRBV21-1 has pseudogene status. This CDR3 is 13 amino acids long. CDR3 amino acids: CASSKLGRQPQHF. Written as DNA, the CDR3 is TGTGCCAGCAGCAAACTGGGCCGTCAGCCCCAGCATTTT.

This rearrangement joins TRBV11-1 to TRBJ1-2, with D possibly matching TRBD1 (5 bases). The CDR3 has 16 residues. Germline lookup yields CDR1 SGHAT and CDR2 FQDESV (reference sequence). V was trimmed by 4 bases and J by 2 bases, leaving 17 bases between them. CDR3 nucleotide sequence: TGTGCCAGCAGCTCACCGGGGGGGATTGGCAACTATGGCTACACCTTC. It codes for CASSSPGGIGNYGYTF.

This chain joins TRBV5-1 and TRBJ1-1; D uncertain. V was pared by 1 base and J by 7 bases, with 14 bases between. The CDR3 extends over 14 amino acids. Germline V gene sequence: CDR1 SGHRS, CDR2 YFSETQ. The CDR3, as DNA: TGCGCCAGCAGCTTGTCCTGGGAGGCGGGTGAAGCTTTCTTT. Protein: CASSLSWEAGEAFF.

This clone was picked up a small number of times. The CDR3 spells CATSRELGGQNSPLHF. CDR3 in DNA: TGTGCCACCAGCAGAGAATTAGGAGGACAGAATTCACCCCTCCACTTT. The J gene is TRBJ1-6, the V gene TRBV15, with D possibly matching TRBD1 (6 bases). Germline V CDR1 and CDR2: LNHNV, YYDKDF (reference sequence). CDR3 size: 16 residues. Trimming removed 0 bases from V and 7 bases from J, with 13 bases in between.

V is TRBV7-9 and J is TRBJ1-3; the match to TRBD1 covers 7 bases. V shed 5 bases and J 0 bases; nucleotides not matched to a gene: 4. Germline loops: CDR1 SEHNR, CDR2 FQNEAQ (reference sequence). There are 15 residues in the CDR3. In nucleotides, the CDR3 is TGTGCCAGCAGCCTCAGGACAGGCTCTGGAAACACCATATATTTT. The encoded protein is CASSLRTGSGNTIYF.

Concerning this clone: Different DNA sequences within this sample yield the same CDR3. The chain couples TRBV6-1 to TRBJ2-3, with D perhaps matching TRBD1 (5 bases). The V gene's germline CDR1 is MNHNS and CDR2 SASEGT. This CDR3 comprises 12 residues. Trimming cost V 2 bases and J 5 bases, with 5 bases left between them. The DNA for the CDR3 is TGTGCCAGCAGTGAAAGGGGAGATACGCAGTATTTT. It encodes CASSERGDTQYF.

CDR3 residues: CASSSQGENNSPLHF. The CDR3 DNA reads TGTGCCAGCAGCTCCCAGGGGGAGAATAATTCACCCCTCCACTTT. The chain recombines TRBV11-1 with TRBJ1-6, with TRBD1 matching 7 bases. The germline CDR1 and CDR2 sequences are SGHAT and FQDESV (reference sequence). This CDR3 has 15 residues. With V trimmed by 4 bases and J by 5 bases, 5 bases remained unmatched.

Here the CDR3 reads CASSLSRGGHVSYEQYF. For the CDR3, the DNA is TGTGCCAGCAGTTTGTCGCGGGGAGGGCACGTATCCTACGAGCAGTACTTC. The chain employs TRBV27 and TRBJ2-7, with 7 bases matching TRBD2. The ends lost 3 bases at V and 1 base at J; junction bases unmatched: 12. The germline CDR1 and CDR2 sequences are MNHEY and SMNVEV (reference sequence). The CDR3 runs 17 residues.

The V gene is TRBV5-4, the J gene TRBJ2-3; 8 nucleotides agree with TRBD2. Germline V gene lookup returns CDR1 SGHNT and CDR2 YYREEE (reference sequence). This CDR3 region has 14 residues. With 6 bases clipped from V and 6 bases from J, the junction kept 9 bases outside the gene matches. For the CDR3, the DNA is TGTGCCAGCACGCCGGGACTAGGGGTCGATACGCAGTATTTT. Protein sequence: CASTPGLGVDTQYF.

This clone is medium-sized by share. The genes are TRBV13 and TRBJ1-2; perhaps TRBD1 as D (5 bases). CDR1 and CDR2 from the germline V gene are PRHDT and FYEKMQ (reference sequence). CDR3 length: 16 amino acids. The V end was cut by 0 bases, the J end by 4 bases, with 15 bases between. The DNA for the CDR3 is TGTGCCAGCAGCTTAGGCGACAGTGATTCGTTCTATGGCTACACCTTC. This encodes CASSLGDSDSFYGYTF. Variable domain in full (rest from reference TRBV13 and TRBJ1-2): AAGVIQSPRHLIKEKRETATLKCYPIPRHDTVYWYQQGPGQDPQFLISFYEKMQSDKGSIPDRFSAQQFSDYHSELNMSSLELGDSALYFCASSLGDSDSFYGYTFGSGTRLTVV.

V gene TRBV6-2 or TRBV6-3 combines with J gene TRBJ1-2; no clear D. The V end was cut by 2 bases, the J end by 0 bases, with 7 bases between. The CDR3 runs to 14 residues. The germline V gene encodes CDR1 MNHEY and CDR2 SVGEGT. CDR3 region: CASSYGVANYGYTF. DNA for the CDR3: TGTGCCAGCAGTTACGGAGTAGCTAACTATGGCTACACCTTC.

The table lists this clone with a count of one. This rearrangement joins TRBV7-2 to TRBJ2-7; 10 nucleotides agree with TRBD2. V gave up 4 bases and J gave up 4 bases; unmatched junction bases: 13. CDR1 is SGHTA and CDR2 is FQGNSA in the germline V gene. The CDR3 is 17 amino acids. CDR3 sequence reads: CASSSQNPGLATYEQYF. CDR3 sequence (DNA): TGTGCCAGCAGCTCCCAGAACCCGGGACTAGCGACTTACGAGCAGTACTTC.

V gene TRBV5-1 combines with J gene TRBJ1-1; D might be TRBD1 (5 bases). Trimming removed 0 bases at V and 8 bases at J, with 5 bases between. Germline V gene data show CDR1 as SGHRS and CDR2 as YFSETQ. CDR3 size: 11 residues. CDR3 residues: CASSLDREAFF. In nucleotides, the CDR3 is TGCGCCAGCAGCTTGGACAGGGAAGCTTTCTTT.

The rearrangement uses TRBV3-1 (or the pseudogene TRBV3-2) and TRBJ1-2, with D possibly being TRBD1 (5 bases). The CDR3 spans 12 residues. The germline V gene has CDR1 LGHDT and CDR2 YNNKEL (reference sequence). V was clipped by 0 bases and J by 8 bases, with 7 bases between them. In nucleotides, the CDR3 is TGTGCCAGCAGCCAAGACGCAGGGGGCTACACCTTC. Protein: CASSQDAGGYTF.

This rearrangement joins TRBV3-1 (or the pseudogene TRBV3-2) to TRBJ2-7, with D maybe TRBD1 (6 bases). There are 15 residues in the CDR3. Trimming left V 4 bases short and J 4 bases short, with 17 bases between. Germline lookup yields CDR1 LGHDT and CDR2 YNNKEL (reference sequence). DNA for the CDR3: TGTGCCAGCAGCCTCCCCTCCCGGGACATTTACGAGCAGTACTTC. This encodes CASSLPSRDIYEQYF.

The rearrangement joins TRBV12-3 or TRBV12-4 to TRBJ1-2; TRBD1 agrees at 7 bases. There are 12 residues in the CDR3. V shed 5 bases and J 8 bases; nucleotides not matched to a gene: 5. CDR3 protein: CASSEGAWGYTF. The DNA for the CDR3 is TGTGCCAGCAGTGAGGGGGCTTGGGGCTACACCTTC.

This chain links TRBV5-1 with TRBJ2-3; D might be TRBD1 (6 bases). Deletions cut 4 bases from V and 4 bases from J, with 19 bases between. Germline V gives CDR1 SGHRS, CDR2 YFSETQ. This CDR3 contains 16 residues. CDR3 loop: CASSPQGIGGADTQYF. For the CDR3, the DNA is TGCGCCAGCAGCCCCCAAGGCATTGGGGGCGCAGATACGCAGTATTTT.

The chain links TRBV5-4 to TRBJ1-2; D uncertain. Germline assignment: CDR1 SGHNT and CDR2 YYREEE (reference sequence). This CDR3 is built from 15 residues. Trimming took off 0 bases at V and 2 bases at J, with 11 bases between the two ends. The CDR3, as DNA: TGTGCCAGCAGCTTGGCTGGGCAGGTCAACTATGGCTACACCTTC. The encoded protein is CASSLAGQVNYGYTF. Full variable domain (rest looked up from reference TRBV5-4 and TRBJ1-2): ETGVTQSPTHLIKTRGQQVTLRCSSQSGHNTVSWYQQALGQGPQFIFQYYREEENGRGNFPPRFSGLQFPNYSSELNVNALELDDSALYLCASSLAGQVNYGYTFGSGTRLTVV.

This clone was detected once. This rearrangement joins TRBV30 to TRBJ2-7, with unresolved D. Germline-derived CDR1 and CDR2 are GTSNPN and SVGIG (reference sequence). The CDR3 consists of 13 residues. V was cut by 4 bases and J by 3 bases, with 13 bases left in between. CDR3 region: CAWTIHPGYEQYF. The CDR3, as DNA: TGTGCCTGGACCATTCATCCGGGCTACGAGCAGTACTTC.

In nucleotides, the CDR3 is TGTGCCAGCAGCCAGAGGGTCCCAGCGGATACAAACACCGGGGAGCTGTTTTTT. Translation: CASSQRVPADTNTGELFF. The gene calls are TRBV3-1 (or the pseudogene TRBV3-2) and TRBJ2-2, with D maybe TRBD2 (5 bases). Trimming stripped 3 bases from V and 2 bases from J, with 19 bases between. Germline CDR1 and CDR2: LGHDT and YNNKEL (reference sequence). This CDR3 contains 18 residues.

The chain has TRBV19 and TRBJ1-2, with 8 bases fitting TRBD1. The CDR3 runs 20 residues. Germline CDR1 LNHDA, CDR2 SQIVND (reference sequence). With 2 bases clipped from V and 3 bases from J, the junction kept 20 bases outside the gene matches. The CDR3 here is CASSINPMDRVKGPHYGYTF. The DNA for the CDR3 is TGTGCCAGTAGTATAAACCCAATGGACAGGGTAAAGGGACCCCACTATGGCTACACCTTC.

The J gene is TRBJ1-6, the V gene TRBV5-4, with 9 bases that match TRBD1. J lost 5 bases, V lost 0 bases, and 3 bases had no gene match. CDR1 and CDR2 (germline): SGHNT, YYREEE (reference sequence). The CDR3 contains 16 residues. In DNA, the CDR3 is TGTGCCAGCAGCTTGGCGGGGGACAGGGATAATTCACCCCTCCACTTT. Translated, it gives CASSLAGDRDNSPLHF.

J is TRBJ2-2 and V is TRBV29-1; D gene uncertain. Per germline, CDR1 SQVTM and CDR2 ANQGSEA. The CDR3 has 14 amino acids. Trimming pared 4 bases from V and 0 bases from J, leaving 9 bases between. The DNA of the CDR3 is TGCAGCGTTGGCGGTTACGCGAACACCGGGGAGCTGTTTTTT. Protein: CSVGGYANTGELFF.

The V call is TRBV5-1, the J call TRBJ2-2, with D possibly being TRBD1 (6 bases). The CDR3 covers 15 residues. V was clipped by 4 bases and J by 1 base, with 11 bases between them. Germline V gives CDR1 SGHRS, CDR2 YFSETQ. The CDR3 loop is CASSQGTVNTGELFF. The CDR3 nucleotides read TGCGCCAGCAGCCAGGGGACGGTGAACACCGGGGAGCTGTTTTTT.

The rearrangement joins TRBV3-1 (or the pseudogene TRBV3-2) to TRBJ1-1; D remains unclear. Germline values: CDR1 LGHDT, CDR2 YNNKEL (reference sequence). Trimming pared 0 bases from V and 5 bases from J, leaving 7 bases between. This CDR3 has 13 residues. The CDR3 here is CASSQDILTEAFF. As DNA, the CDR3 is TGTGCCAGCAGCCAAGATATACTTACTGAAGCTTTCTTT.

This chain's CDR3 is CASQGLTSAANTGELFF. The CDR3 DNA is TGTGCCAGCCAAGGCTTAACTAGCGCGGCCAACACCGGGGAGCTGTTTTTT. The chain recombines TRBV3-1 (or the pseudogene TRBV3-2) with TRBJ2-2; 7 nucleotides agree with TRBD2. The germline V gene has CDR1 LGHDT and CDR2 YNNKEL (reference sequence). This CDR3 region has 17 residues. The V segment lost 8 bases and the J segment 2 bases; nucleotides outside the gene matches: 14.

The gene calls are TRBV19 and TRBJ2-2, with 9 bases fitting TRBD1. V lost 7 bases to trimming and J lost 5 bases; unmatched junction nucleotides: 8. The CDR3 runs to 15 residues. Germline CDR1 LNHDA, CDR2 SQIVND (reference sequence). CDR3 coding DNA: TGTGCCAGTAAGAAAACAGGGGGCCATACCGGGGAGCTGTTTTTT. It encodes CASKKTGGHTGELFF.

This clone was seen once. The chain carries TRBV4-1 and TRBJ2-7; 7 nucleotides match TRBD2. The CDR3 has 14 amino acids. CDR1 is MGHRA and CDR2 is YSYEKL in the germline V gene. J gave up 0 bases and V 1 base, and 0 bases lay outside the gene matches. CDR3 DNA sequence: TGCGCCAGCAGCCAAGGCGGGGGCTCCTACGAGCAGTACTTC. This sequence encodes CASSQGGGSYEQYF.

This clone has more than one count but fewer than ten. The rearrangement uses TRBV7-9 and TRBJ1-2; D gene ambiguous. The V and J ends lost 0 bases and 8 bases respectively, with 13 bases between them. CDR1 SEHNR and CDR2 FQNEAQ come from the germline V gene (reference sequence). The CDR3 runs to 14 residues. The CDR3 sequence: CASSLAVQEGGYTF. The CDR3 bases are TGTGCCAGCAGCTTAGCGGTTCAGGAGGGAGGCTACACCTTC.

V and J are TRBV5-1 and TRBJ1-5; D unresolved. V was pared by 2 bases and J by 9 bases, with 12 bases between. CDR1 SGHRS and CDR2 YFSETQ come from the germline V gene. This CDR3 comprises 13 residues. The CDR3 nucleotides read TGCGCCAGCAGCTTTGGGGAGGGAGGGCCCCAGCATTTT. This sequence encodes CASSFGEGGPQHF.